This TCR beta chain comes out of a study of T-cell reconstitution after alpha-beta-depleted transplantation in children. Findings and limits, study-wide: Expanded graft clones, several hundred of them, were reportedly the source of alpha-beta T cells about two months after transplant. Newly produced T cells mostly accounted for T-cell counts and diversity one year post-transplant. TCRbeta diversity was high at day 60 in some patients (a result of surviving recipient T cells and thymic progenitors).

A TCRbeta library incorporating unique molecular identifiers was prepared. MiXCR was run by TCRdb on the PCR reads, yielding one entry per CDR3 protein. The sample has a few hundred thousand distinct CDR3 sequences; 25% to 30% are singletons. There are 15 residues in the CDR3. CDR1 MDHEN and CDR2 SYDVKM come from the germline V gene. The V end lost 3 bases, the J end lost 6 bases, and 12 bases lay between the germline ends. Points on this clonotype: Its antigen is undetermined.

The rearrangement joins TRBV28 to TRBJ1-6, with D maybe TRBD1 (5 bases). The receptor was isolated from a boy under two years old with Wiskott-Aldrich syndrome, due to receive a stem cell transplant. The sample was PBMCs, taken before TCRalphabeta/CD19-depleted stem cell transplant. CDR3 residues: CASSLGQGGNSPLHF. In DNA form, the CDR3 reads TGTGCCAGCAGTTTGGGCCAGGGTGGTAATTCACCCCTCCACTTT.